This T cell receptor beta chain was recorded in a study of blood T cell repertoires in COVID-19 (dated by TCRdb to between 2020 and 2021). Describing the broader study: Collaborator samples came from the United States, Italy and Spain and covered acute and convalescent phases of COVID-19. The repertoires were made available in a free public database intended to serve as a resource for research on the immune response to SARS-CoV-2. The samples were drawn from the first 160 participants of the ongoing ImmuneRACE study and from some 1,300 subjects provided by 6 global collaborators. Sample metadata almost always included a de-identified subject ID, COVID-19 status, age in years and sex. Where available, HLA class I and class II types were obtained from metadata supplied by the sample provider rather than from assay-based typing. The dataset comprised deeply sampled blood TCRbeta repertoires from subjects exposed to, actively infected with, or recovered from COVID-19. The prospective study material was composed of cDNA or gDNA derived from T cells, B-cell-depleted T cells, or PBMCs. The paper as a whole reports these results and caveats: Clinical and demographic metadata were provided uncurated, with the amount varying by source and participant.

Regarding this clone: Its cognate antigen has yet to be identified. No clone much larger than this one lies a single base away; base qualities are absent.

TCRbeta CDR3 regions were amplified from genomic DNA by means of the immunoSEQ Assay, a bias-controlled multiplex PCR. From the authors' description of their analysis: Within the assay, amplification of reference gene primers was used to estimate how many nucleated cells each sample contained. To quantify the absolute abundance of each unique TCRbeta CDR3 rearrangement, sequence reads were collapsed and filtered. Productive Simpson clonality was computed per sample as the square root of Simpson's diversity index over productive rearrangements. The immuneACCESS repertoire file appears here via TCRdb, limited to in-frame rearrangements. These files lack a portion of the clones; in checked studies, under half of the deficit traces to unresolved V genes, and the cause of the others is not known. D and trimming come from the DNA, and the V and J calls and clone size come from that table. Present in this sample are about 140,000 clones, roughly nine tenths of which were seen just once. The ten biggest clones cover approximately 3% of the sample.

Germline trimming amounts to 1 base on V and 1 base on J, with 4 as the count of junction bases outside the gene matches. Inclusive of the bounding cysteine and phenylalanine, the CDR3 is 16 residues long. The CDR3 DNA has 48 bases and is translated from base 1. From the germline V gene, CDR1 is SGHVS and CDR2 is FNYEAQ. Each collaborating institution followed its own protocols to collect whole blood in K2EDTA tubes. For TCRbeta analysis, collaborator samples were shipped as frozen whole blood, as isolated PBMCs, or as DNA extracted from either sample type. The rearranged segments are TRBV7-6 and TRBJ2-1; TRBD1 matches 7 bases in the middle. Sequenced sample: peripheral blood. This clonotype was sampled from a woman aged 55-69 years with active COVID-19. The CDR3 region reads CASSLGQGQSYNEQFF. The DNA sequence is TGTGCCAGCAGCTTAGGACAGGGCCAATCCTACAATGAGCAGTTCTTC.